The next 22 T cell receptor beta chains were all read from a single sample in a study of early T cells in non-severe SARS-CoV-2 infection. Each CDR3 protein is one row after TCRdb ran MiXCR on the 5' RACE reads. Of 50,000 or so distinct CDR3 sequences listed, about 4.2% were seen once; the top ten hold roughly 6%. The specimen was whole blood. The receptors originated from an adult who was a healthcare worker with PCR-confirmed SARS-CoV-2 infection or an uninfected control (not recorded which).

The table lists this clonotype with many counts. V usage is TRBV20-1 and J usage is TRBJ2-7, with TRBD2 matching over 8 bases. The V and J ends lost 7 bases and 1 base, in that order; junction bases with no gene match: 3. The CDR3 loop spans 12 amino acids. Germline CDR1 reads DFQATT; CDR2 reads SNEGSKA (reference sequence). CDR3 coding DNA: TGCAGTGGGGGACTAGGATCCTACGAGCAGTACTTC. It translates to CSGGLGSYEQYF.

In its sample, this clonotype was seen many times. The CDR3 region is CASSHPGDRQNTGELFF. The DNA of the CDR3 is TGCGCCAGCAGCCACCCCGGGGACAGACAGAACACCGGGGAGCTGTTTTTT. The chain uses TRBV4-1 and TRBJ2-2, with 7 bases lining up with TRBD1. The CDR3 is made up of 17 amino acids. Germline CDR1 is MGHRA and CDR2 is YSYEKL. Losses at the gene ends were 3 bases for V and 1 base for J; bases not matched to a gene: 8.

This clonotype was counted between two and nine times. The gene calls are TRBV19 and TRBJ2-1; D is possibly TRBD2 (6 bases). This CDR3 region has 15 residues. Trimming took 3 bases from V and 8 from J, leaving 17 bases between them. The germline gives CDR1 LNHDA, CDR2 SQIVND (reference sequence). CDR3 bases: TGTGCCAGTAGTATGATTGGGCTAGCGTTGGATGAGCAGTTCTTC. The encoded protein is CASSMIGLALDEQFF.

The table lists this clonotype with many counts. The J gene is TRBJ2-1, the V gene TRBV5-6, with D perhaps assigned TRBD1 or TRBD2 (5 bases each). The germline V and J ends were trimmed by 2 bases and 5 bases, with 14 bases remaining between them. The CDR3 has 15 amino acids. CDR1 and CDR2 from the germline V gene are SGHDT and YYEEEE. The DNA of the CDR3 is TGTGCCAGCAGCTTACGTCGGGACGTTAACAATGAGCAGTTCTTC. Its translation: CASSLRRDVNNEQFF.

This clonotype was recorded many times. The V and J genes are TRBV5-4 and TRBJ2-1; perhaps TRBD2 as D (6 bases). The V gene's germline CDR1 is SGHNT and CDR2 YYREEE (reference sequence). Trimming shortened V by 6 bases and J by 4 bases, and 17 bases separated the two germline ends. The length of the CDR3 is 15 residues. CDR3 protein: CASTLLGGEYNEQFF. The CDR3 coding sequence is TGTGCCAGCACTCTCCTGGGGGGAGAGTACAATGAGCAGTTCTTC.

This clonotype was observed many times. The CDR3 DNA reads as TGTGCCAGCAGCTTAGACGGGGCCAACTATGGCTACACCTTC. Translated: CASSLDGANYGYTF. This chain uses TRBV11-2 with TRBJ1-2, with D possibly matching TRBD1 (5 bases). CDR3 length: 14 amino acids. Germline V gives CDR1 SGHAT, CDR2 FQNNGV. V lost 0 bases to trimming and J lost 2 bases, with 7 bases between them.

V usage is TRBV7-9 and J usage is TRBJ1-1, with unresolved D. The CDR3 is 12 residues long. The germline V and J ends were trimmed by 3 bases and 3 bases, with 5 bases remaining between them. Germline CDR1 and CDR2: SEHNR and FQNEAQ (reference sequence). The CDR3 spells CASSLRDTEAFF. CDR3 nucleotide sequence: TGTGCCAGCAGCTTGAGGGACACTGAAGCTTTCTTT.

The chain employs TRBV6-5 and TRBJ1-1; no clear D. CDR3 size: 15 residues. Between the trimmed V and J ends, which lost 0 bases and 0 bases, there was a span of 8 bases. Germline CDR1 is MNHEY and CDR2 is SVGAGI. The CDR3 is CASSYSKQLNTEAFF. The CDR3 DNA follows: TGTGCCAGCAGTTACTCGAAACAGTTGAACACTGAAGCTTTCTTT.

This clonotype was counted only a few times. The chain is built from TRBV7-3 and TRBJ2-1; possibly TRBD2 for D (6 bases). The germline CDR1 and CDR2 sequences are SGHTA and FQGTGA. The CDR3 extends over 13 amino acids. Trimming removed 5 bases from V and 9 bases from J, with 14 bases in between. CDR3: CASSPLGAGEQFF. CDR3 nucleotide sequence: TGTGCCAGCAGCCCTTTAGGAGCGGGTGAGCAGTTCTTC. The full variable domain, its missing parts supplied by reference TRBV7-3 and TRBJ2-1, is GAGVSQTPSNKVTEKGKYVELRCDPISGHTALYWYRQSLGQGPEFLIYFQGTGAADDSGLPNDRFFAVRPEGSVSTLKIQRTERGDSAVYLCASSPLGAGEQFFGPGTRLTVL.

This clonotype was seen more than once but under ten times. The CDR3 bases are TGTGCCAGCAGTTTAACAGGGCCCATCACGCTAAAAAACATTCAGTACTTC. Its translation: CASSLTGPITLKNIQYF. The chain employs TRBV27 and TRBJ2-4; TRBD1 is a possible D gene (6 bases). This CDR3 region has 17 residues. From germline, CDR1 is MNHEY and CDR2 SMNVEV (reference sequence). The ends were cut back, 2 bases at V and 4 bases at J, with 18 bases in the middle.

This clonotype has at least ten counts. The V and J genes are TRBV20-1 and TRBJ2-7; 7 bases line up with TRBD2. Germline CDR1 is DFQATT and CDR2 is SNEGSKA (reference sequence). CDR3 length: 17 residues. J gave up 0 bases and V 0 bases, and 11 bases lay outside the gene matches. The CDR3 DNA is TGCAGTGCTAGAGATGGGATAGCGGGTGACATCTCCTACGAGCAGTACTTC. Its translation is CSARDGIAGDISYEQYF.

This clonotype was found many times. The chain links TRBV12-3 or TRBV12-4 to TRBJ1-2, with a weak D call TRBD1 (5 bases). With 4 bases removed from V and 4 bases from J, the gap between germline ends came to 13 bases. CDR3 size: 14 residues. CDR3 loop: CASSYPGRLYGYTF. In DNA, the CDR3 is TGTGCCAGCAGTTACCCGGGACGTCTCTATGGCTACACCTTC.

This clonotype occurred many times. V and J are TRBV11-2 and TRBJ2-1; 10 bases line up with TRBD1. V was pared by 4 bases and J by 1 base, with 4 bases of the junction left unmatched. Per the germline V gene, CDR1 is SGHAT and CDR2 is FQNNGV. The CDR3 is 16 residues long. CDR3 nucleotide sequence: TGTGCCAGCAGCTCTGACAGGGGGCAATCCTACAATGAGCAGTTCTTC. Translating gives CASSSDRGQSYNEQFF.

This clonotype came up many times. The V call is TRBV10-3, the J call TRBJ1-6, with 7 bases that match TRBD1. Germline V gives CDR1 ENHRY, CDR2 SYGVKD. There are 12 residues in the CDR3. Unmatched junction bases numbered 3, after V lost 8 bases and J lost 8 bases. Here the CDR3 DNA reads TGTGCCATCCGGGACAGAGATTCACCCCTCCACTTT. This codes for CAIRDRDSPLHF.

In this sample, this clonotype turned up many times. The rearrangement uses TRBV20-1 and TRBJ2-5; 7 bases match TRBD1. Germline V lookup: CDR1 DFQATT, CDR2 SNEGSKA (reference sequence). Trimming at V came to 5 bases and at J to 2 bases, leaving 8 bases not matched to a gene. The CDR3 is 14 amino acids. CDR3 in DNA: TGCAGTGCTTCTCCAGACAGGGTTCAAGAGACCCAGTACTTC. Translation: CSASPDRVQETQYF.

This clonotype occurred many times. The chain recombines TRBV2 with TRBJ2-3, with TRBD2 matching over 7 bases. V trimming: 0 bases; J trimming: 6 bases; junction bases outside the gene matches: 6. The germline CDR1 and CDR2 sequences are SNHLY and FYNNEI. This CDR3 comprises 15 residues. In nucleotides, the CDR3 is TGTGCCAGCAGTGAAGCCGCTAGCGGCCCGGATACGCAGTATTTT. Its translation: CASSEAASGPDTQYF.

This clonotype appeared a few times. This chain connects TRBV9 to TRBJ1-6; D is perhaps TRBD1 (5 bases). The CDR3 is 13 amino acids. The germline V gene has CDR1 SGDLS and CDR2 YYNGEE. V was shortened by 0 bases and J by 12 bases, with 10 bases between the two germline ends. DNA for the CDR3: TGTGCCAGCAGCGTAGGAGGCGACAGACCCCTCCACTTT. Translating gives CASSVGGDRPLHF.

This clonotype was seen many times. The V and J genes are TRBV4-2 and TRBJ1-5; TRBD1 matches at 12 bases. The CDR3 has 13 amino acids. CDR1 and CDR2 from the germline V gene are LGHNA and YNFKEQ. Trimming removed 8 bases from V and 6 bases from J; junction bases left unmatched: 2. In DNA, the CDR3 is TGTGCCAGCGGGACAGGGGGCAGTCAGCCCCAGCATTTT. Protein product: CASGTGGSQPQHF.

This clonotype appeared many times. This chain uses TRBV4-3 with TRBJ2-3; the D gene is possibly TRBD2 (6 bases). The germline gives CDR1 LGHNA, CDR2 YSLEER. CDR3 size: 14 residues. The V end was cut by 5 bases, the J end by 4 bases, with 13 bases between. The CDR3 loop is CASSWSSEADTQYF. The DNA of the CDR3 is TGCGCCAGCAGCTGGTCTAGCGAGGCAGATACGCAGTATTTT.

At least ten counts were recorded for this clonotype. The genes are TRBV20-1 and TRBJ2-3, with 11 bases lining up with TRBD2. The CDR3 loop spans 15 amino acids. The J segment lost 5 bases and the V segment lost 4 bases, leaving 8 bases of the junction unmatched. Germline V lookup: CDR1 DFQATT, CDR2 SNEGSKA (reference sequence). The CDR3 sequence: CSAIFSGGAVDTQYF. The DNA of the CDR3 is TGCAGTGCTATCTTTAGCGGGGGGGCGGTAGATACGCAGTATTTT.

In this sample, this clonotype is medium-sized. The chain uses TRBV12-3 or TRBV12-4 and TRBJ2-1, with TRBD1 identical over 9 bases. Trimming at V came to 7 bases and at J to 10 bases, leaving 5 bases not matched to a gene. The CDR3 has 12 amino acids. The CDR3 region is CASNRGTGEQFF. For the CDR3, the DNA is TGTGCCAGCAACCGGGGGACAGGGGAGCAGTTCTTC.

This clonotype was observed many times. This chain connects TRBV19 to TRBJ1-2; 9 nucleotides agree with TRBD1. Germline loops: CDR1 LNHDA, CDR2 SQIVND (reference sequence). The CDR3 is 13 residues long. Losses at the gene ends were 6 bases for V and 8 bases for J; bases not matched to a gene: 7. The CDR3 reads CASRRQGVEGYTF. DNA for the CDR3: TGTGCCAGTAGGCGACAGGGGGTAGAGGGCTACACCTTC.